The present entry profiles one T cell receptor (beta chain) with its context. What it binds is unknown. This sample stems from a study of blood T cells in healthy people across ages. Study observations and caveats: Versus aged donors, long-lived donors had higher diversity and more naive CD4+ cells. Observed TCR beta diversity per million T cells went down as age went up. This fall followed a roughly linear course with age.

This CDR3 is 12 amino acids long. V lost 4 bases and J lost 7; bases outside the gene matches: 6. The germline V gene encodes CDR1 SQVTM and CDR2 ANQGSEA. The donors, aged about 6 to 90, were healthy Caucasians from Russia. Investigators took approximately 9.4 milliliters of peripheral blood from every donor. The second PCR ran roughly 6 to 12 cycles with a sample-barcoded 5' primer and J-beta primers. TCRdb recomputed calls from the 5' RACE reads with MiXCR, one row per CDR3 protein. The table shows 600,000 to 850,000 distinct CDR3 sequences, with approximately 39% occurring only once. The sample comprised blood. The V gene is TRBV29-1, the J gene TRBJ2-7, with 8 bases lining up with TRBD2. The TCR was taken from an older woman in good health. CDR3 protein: CSVVREGYEQYF. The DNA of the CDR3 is TGCAGCGTTGTTCGGGAGGGCTATGAGCAGTACTTC.